The present T cell receptor beta chain was sequenced within a study of cytomegalovirus exposure and HLA in healthy donors. There are 15 residues in the CDR3. Trimming shortened V by 4 bases and J by 0 bases, and 12 bases separated the two germline ends. CDR1 is MGHRA and CDR2 is YSYEKL in the germline V gene. Amplification used 60 Vbeta primers and 13 Jbeta primers. Original processing methods: In a later analysis, of roughly 83 million unique beta chains, roughly 10 million appeared in at least two donors. Profiled with immunoSEQ multiplex PCR; TCRdb holds only in-frame clones, not every one. The D gene and trimming were derived from the DNA, and the V and J assignments and clone size from that table. The sample carries about 130,000 clones, 82% recorded once.

Sequenced: PBMCs. This sequence joins TRBV4-1 and TRBJ1-1; D is ambiguous. The TCR sequence derives from a boy between 10 and 17 years old in good health and CMV-seronegative. This chain's CDR3 is CASSPRFPMNTEAFF. The CDR3 DNA reads as TGCGCCAGCAGCCCCAGGTTTCCCATGAACACTGAAGCTTTCTTT.